The clone carrying this T cell receptor beta chain was recorded at least ten times. The data were obtained in a study of T cells after yellow fever vaccination. TCRdb re-called the 5' RACE reads with MiXCR, one entry per CDR3 protein. This table holds 50,000 or so distinct CDR3 sequences, 7% to 9% found once. Trimming cost V 9 bases and J 5 bases, with 9 bases left between them. The V gene's germline CDR1 is KGHDR and CDR2 SFDVKD. The CDR3 contains 12 residues. The sequence was collected from a man between 18 and 35 years old who received the YFV17D yellow fever vaccine. The V and J genes are TRBV24-1 and TRBJ2-2; a possible D gene is TRBD1 (5 bases). Sequencing used CD8+ T cells sorted from PBMCs, obtained less than 18 days after the first yellow fever vaccination. The DNA of the CDR3 is TGTGCCACCGGACACGCAACCGGGGAGCTGTTTTTT. Its protein product is CATGHATGELFF.